The rows below give T cell receptor beta chains drawn from one sample of a study of CD8+ T cells in alopecia areata. Generated by immunoSEQ multiplex PCR, the TCRdb table keeps only in-frame clones and is missing some. The repertoire holds about 180,000 clones, with 40% to 65% as singletons. Sequenced material: CD8+ T cells sorted from blood, taken around week 53, from a patient treated with tofacitinib. Receptors were obtained from a human donor with alopecia areata. Each CDR3 is given without its conserved first and last residue. Expanded clones are given a class, and other clones once, few, many or no size at all.

J gene,V gene,clone size,CDR3 protein
TRBJ2-3,TRBV9,.,ASSGTSGGAVDTQY
TRBJ2-7,TRBV29-1,few,SVYVGSHEQY
TRBJ2-7,TRBV30,.,ACREGYEQY
TRBJ1-5,TRBV23-1,.,ASSLGQGEGAPKPQH
TRBJ2-2,TRBV6-5,few,ASSYDRGADTGELF
TRBJ2-1,TRBV5-4,.,ASRRWDRGPNNEQF
TRBJ2-5,TRBV29-1,.,SVGRGGLGKETQY
TRBJ2-2,TRBV4-1,.,ASSQGQVAGELF
TRBJ1-1,TRBV11-1,.,ASSRDRGYEAF
TRBJ2-1,TRBV5-4,few,ASSYSSSYNEQF